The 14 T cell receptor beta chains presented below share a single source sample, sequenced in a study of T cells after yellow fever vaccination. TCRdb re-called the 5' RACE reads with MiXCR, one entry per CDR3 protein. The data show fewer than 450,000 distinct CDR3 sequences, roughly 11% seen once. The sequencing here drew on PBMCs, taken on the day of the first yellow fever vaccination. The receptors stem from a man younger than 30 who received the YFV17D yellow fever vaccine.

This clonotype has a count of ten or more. CDR3 bases: TGTGCCAGCAGCCCCAGGGACAGGGCCGAGACCCAGTACTTC. Protein: CASSPRDRAETQYF. The chain employs TRBV7-9 and TRBJ2-5; TRBD1 aligns across 9 bases. Germline CDR1 and CDR2: SEHNR and FQNEAQ (reference sequence). The CDR3 is 14 amino acids. Trimming removed 5 bases from V and 5 bases from J; junction bases left unmatched: 6.

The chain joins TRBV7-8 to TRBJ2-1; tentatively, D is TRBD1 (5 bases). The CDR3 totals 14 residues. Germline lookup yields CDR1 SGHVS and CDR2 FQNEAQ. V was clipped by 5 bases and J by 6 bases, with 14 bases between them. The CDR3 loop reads CASSTRTLRNEQFF. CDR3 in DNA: TGTGCCAGCAGCACCCGGACATTGCGCAATGAGCAGTTCTTC.

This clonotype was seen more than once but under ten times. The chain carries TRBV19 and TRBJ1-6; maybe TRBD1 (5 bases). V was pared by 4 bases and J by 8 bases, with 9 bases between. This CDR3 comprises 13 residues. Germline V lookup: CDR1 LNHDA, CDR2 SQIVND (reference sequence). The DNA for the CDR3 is TGTGCCAGTAGTAGAGGAGGGGATTCACCCCTCCACTTT. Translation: CASSRGGDSPLHF.

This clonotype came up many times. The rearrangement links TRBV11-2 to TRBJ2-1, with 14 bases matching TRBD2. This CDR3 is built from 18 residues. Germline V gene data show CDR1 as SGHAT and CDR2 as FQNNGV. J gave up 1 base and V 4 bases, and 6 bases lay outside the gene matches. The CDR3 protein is CASSSPGLAGESYNEQFF. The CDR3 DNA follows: TGTGCCAGCAGCTCCCCGGGACTAGCGGGGGAATCCTACAATGAGCAGTTCTTC.

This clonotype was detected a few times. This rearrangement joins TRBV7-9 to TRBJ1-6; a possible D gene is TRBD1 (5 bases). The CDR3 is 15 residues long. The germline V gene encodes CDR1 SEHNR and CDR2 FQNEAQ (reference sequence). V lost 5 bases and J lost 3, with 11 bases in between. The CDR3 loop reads CASSGTGFYNSPLHF. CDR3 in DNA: TGTGCCAGCAGCGGGACGGGGTTCTATAATTCACCCCTCCACTTT.

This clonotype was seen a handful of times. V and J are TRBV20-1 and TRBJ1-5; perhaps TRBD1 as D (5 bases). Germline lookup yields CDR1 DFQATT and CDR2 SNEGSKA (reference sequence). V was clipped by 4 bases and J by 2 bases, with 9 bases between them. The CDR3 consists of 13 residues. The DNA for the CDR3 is TGCAGTGCTATCCGGGGGGGCAATCAGCCCCAGCATTTT. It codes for CSAIRGGNQPQHF.

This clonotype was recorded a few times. For the CDR3, the DNA is TGTGCCAGCAGCCCCGGACAGGGTTTGAGCACCGGGGAGCTGTTTTTT. Encoded protein: CASSPGQGLSTGELFF. The chain combines TRBV5-4 with TRBJ2-2; 8 positions agree with TRBD1. Per germline, CDR1 SGHNT and CDR2 YYREEE (reference sequence). The trim removed 4 bases at V and 4 bases at J, leaving 9 bases unmatched. The CDR3 length is 16 residues.

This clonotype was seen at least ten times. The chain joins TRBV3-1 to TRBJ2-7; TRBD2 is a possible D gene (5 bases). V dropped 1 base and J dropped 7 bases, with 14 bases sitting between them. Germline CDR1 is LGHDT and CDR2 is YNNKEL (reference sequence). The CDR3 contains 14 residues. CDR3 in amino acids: CASSQGRVEGEQYV. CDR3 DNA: TGTGCCAGCAGCCAAGGGCGGGTGGAAGGTGAGCAGTACGTC.

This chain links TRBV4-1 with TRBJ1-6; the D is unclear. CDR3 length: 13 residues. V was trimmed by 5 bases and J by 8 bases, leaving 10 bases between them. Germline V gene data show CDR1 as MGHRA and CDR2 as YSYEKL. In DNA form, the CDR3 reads TGCGCCAGCAGCAAAGCGAGGGATTCACCCCTCCACTTT. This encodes CASSKARDSPLHF.

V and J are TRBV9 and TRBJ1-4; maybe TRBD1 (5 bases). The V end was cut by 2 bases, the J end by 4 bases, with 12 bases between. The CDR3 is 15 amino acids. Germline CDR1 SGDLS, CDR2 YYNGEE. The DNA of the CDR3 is TGTGCCAGCAGCGTTGGGGGGTTGGGTAATGAAAAACTGTTTTTT. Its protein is CASSVGGLGNEKLFF.

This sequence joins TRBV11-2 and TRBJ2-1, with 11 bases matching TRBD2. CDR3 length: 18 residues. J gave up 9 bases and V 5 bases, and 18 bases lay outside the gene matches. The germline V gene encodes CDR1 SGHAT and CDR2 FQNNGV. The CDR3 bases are TGTGCCAGCAGCCCCAGACTAGCGGGGAGCGCCCTAAACGGTGAGCAGTTCTTC. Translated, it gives CASSPRLAGSALNGEQFF.

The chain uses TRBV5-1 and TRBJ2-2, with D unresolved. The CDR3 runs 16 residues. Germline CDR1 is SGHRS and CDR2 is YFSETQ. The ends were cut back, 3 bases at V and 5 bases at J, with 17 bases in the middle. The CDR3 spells CASSSSDSWSTGELFF. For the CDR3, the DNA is TGCGCCAGCAGCTCTTCCGACTCGTGGAGTACCGGGGAGCTGTTTTTT.

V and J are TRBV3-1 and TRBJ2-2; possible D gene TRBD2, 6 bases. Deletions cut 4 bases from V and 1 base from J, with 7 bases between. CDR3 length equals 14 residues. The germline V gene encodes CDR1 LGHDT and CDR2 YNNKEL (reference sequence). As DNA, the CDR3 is TGTGCCAGCAGCCGGGACTGGAACACCGGGGAGCTGTTTTTT. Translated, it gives CASSRDWNTGELFF.

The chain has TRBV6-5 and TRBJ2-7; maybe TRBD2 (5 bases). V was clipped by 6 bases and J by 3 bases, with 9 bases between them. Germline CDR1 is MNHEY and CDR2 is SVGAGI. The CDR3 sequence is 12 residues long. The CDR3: CASSHGDYEQYF. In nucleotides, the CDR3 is TGTGCCAGCAGCCACGGGGACTACGAGCAGTACTTC.